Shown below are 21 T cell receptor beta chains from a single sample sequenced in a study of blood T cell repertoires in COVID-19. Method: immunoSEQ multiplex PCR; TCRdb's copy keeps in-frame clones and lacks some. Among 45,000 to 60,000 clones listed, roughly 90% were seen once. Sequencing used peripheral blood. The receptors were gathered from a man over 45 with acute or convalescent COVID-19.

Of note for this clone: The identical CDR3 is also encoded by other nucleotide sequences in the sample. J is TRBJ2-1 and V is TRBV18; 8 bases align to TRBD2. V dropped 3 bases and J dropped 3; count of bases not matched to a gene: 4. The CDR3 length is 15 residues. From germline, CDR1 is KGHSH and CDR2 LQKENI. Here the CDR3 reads CASSPAGGSYNEQFF. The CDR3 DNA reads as TGTGCCAGCTCACCCGCGGGGGGAAGCTACAATGAGCAGTTCTTC.

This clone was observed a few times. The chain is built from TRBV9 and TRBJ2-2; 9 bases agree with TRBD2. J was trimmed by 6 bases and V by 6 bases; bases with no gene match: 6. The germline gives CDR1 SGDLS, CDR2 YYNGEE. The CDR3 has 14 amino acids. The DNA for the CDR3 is TGTGCCAGCACGGCGACTAGCGGAGCCGGGGAGCTGTTTTTT. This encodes CASTATSGAGELFF.

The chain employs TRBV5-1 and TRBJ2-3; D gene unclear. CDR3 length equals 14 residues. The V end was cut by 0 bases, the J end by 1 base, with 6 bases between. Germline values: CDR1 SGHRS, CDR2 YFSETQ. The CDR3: CASSLAVGTDTQYF. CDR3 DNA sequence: TGCGCCAGCAGCTTGGCGGTGGGCACAGATACGCAGTATTTT.

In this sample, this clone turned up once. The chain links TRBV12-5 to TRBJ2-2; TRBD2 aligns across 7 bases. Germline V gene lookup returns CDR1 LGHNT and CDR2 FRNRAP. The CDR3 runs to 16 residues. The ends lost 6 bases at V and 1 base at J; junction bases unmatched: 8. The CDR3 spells CASGPPRGENTGELFF. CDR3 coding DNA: TGTGCTAGTGGCCCCCCACGGGGGGAGAACACCGGGGAGCTGTTTTTT.

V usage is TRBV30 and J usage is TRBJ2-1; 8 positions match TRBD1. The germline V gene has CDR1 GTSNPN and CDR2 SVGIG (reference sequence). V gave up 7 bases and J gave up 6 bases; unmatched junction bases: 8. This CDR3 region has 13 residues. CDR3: CAYRGLGLNEQFF. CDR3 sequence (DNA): TGTGCCTACAGGGGGTTGGGGCTCAATGAGCAGTTCTTC.

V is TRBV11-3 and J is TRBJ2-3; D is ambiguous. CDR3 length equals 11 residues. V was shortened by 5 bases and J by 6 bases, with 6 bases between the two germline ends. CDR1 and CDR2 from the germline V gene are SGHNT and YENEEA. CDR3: CASSVGDTQYF. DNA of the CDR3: TGTGCCAGCAGCGTCGGGGATACGCAGTATTTT. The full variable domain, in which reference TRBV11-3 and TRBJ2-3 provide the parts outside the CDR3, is EAGVVQSPRYKIIEKKQPVAFWCNPISGHNTLYWYLQNLGQGPELLIRYENEEAVDDSQLPKDRFSAERLKGVDSTLKIQPAELGDSAVYLCASSVGDTQYFGPGTRLTVL.

CDR3 sequence (DNA): TGTGCCAGCAGCCCCCCCCGGAGCCGGGACTACCAAGAGACCCAGTACTTC. Translated, it gives CASSPPRSRDYQETQYF. The rearrangement links TRBV3-1 (or the pseudogene TRBV3-2) to TRBJ2-5; D may be TRBD2 (6 bases). The germline CDR1 and CDR2 sequences are LGHDT and YNNKEL (reference sequence). The length of the CDR3 is 17 residues. Deletions cut 4 bases from V and 0 bases from J, with 18 bases between.

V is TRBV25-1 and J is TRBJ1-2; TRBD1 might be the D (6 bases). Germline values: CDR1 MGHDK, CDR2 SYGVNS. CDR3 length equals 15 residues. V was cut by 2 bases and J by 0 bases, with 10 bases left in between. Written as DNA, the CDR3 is TGTGCCAGCAGTGAAGCAGGGGCCACTAACTATGGCTACACCTTC. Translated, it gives CASSEAGATNYGYTF.

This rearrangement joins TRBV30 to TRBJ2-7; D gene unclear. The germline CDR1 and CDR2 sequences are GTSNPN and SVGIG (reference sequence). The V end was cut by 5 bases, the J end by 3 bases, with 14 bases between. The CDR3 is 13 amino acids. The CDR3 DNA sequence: TGTGCCTGGGCGGTAACCGAGTTCTACGAGCAGTACTTC. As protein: CAWAVTEFYEQYF.

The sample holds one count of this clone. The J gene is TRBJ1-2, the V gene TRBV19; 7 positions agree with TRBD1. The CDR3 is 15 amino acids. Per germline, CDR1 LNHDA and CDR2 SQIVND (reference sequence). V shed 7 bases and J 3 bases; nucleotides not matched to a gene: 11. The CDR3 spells CASKLRRGLDYGYTF. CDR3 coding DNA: TGTGCCAGTAAGCTTAGGAGGGGGCTGGACTATGGCTACACCTTC.

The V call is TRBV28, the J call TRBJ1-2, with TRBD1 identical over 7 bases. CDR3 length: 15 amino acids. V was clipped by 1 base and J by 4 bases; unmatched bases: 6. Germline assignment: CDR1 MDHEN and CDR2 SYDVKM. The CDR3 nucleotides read TGTGCCAGCAGTTTATACAGACAGGGTCCCTATGGCTACACCTTC. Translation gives CASSLYRQGPYGYTF.

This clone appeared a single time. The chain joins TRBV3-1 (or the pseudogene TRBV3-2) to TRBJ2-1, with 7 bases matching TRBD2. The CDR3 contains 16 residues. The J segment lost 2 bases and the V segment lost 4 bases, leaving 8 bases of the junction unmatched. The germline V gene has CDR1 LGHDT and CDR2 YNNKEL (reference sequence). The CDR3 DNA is TGTGCCAGCAGCCTGGAGCGGGGACCGCCCTACAATGAGCAGTTCTTC. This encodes CASSLERGPPYNEQFF.

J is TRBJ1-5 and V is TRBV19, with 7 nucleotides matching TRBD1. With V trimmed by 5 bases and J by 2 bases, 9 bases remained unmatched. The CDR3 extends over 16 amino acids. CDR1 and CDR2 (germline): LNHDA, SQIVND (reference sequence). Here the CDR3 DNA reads TGTGCCAGTAGTCCAGGGGGGCGGGGTGGCAATCAGCCCCAGCATTTT. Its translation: CASSPGGRGGNQPQHF.

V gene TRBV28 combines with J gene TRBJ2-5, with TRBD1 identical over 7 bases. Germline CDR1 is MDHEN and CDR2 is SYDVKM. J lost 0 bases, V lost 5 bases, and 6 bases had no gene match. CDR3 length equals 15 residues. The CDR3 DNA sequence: TGTGCCAGCAGTATTGAACAGGGGTACCAAGAGACCCAGTACTTC. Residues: CASSIEQGYQETQYF.

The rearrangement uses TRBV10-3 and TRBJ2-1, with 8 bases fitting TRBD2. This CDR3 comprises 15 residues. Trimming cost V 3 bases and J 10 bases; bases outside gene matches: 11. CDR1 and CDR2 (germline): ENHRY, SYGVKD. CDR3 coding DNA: TGTGCCATCAGTGAAAACGGGGGGGCCGGCGGCGAGCAGTTCTTC. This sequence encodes CAISENGGAGGEQFF.

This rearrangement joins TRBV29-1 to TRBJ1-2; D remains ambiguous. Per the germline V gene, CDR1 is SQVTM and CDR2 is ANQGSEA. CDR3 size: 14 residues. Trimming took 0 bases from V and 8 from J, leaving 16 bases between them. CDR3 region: CSVEDRRLVGGYTF. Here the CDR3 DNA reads TGCAGCGTTGAAGATCGCAGGTTGGTTGGGGGCTACACCTTC. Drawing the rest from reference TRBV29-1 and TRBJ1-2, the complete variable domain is SAVISQKPSRDICQRGTSLTIQCQVDSQVTMMFWYRQQPGQSLTLIATANQGSEATYESGFVIDKFPISRPNLTFSTLTVSNMSPEDSSIYLCSVEDRRLVGGYTFGSGTRLTVV.

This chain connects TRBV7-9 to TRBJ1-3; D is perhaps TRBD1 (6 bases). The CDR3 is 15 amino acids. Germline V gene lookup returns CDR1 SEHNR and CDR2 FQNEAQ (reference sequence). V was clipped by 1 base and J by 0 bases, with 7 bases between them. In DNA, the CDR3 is TGTGCCAGCAGCTTAGTCAGGGGCTCTGGAAACACCATATATTTT. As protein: CASSLVRGSGNTIYF. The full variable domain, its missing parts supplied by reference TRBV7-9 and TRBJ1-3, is DTGVSQNPRHKITKRGQNVTFRCDPISEHNRLYWYRQTLGQGPEFLTYFQNEAQLEKSRLLSDRFSAERPKGSFSTLEIQRTEQGDSAMYLCASSLVRGSGNTIYFGEGSWLTVV.

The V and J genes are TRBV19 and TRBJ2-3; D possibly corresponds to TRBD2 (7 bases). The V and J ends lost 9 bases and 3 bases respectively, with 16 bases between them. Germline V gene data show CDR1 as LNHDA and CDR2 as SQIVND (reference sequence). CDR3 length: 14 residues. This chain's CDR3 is CASRDNGGTDTQYF. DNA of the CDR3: TGTGCCAGCAGGGACAACGGGGGGACAGATACGCAGTATTTT.

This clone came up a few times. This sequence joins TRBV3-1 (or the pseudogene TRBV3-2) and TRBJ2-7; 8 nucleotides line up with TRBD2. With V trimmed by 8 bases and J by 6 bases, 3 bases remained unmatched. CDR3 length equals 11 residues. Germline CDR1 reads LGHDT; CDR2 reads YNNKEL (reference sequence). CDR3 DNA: TGTGCCAGCCGGGGGGGTGGCGAGCAGTACTTC. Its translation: CASRGGGEQYF.

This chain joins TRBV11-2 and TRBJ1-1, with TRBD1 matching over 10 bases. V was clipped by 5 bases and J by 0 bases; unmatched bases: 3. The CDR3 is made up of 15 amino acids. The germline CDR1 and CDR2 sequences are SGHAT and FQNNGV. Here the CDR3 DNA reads TGTGCCAGCAGCCAGGACAGGGGGATGAACACTGAAGCTTTCTTT. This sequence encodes CASSQDRGMNTEAFF.

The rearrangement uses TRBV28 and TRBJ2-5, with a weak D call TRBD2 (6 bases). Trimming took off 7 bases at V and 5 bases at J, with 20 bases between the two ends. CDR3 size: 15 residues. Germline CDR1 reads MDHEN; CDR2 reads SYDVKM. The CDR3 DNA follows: TGTGCCAGCACCCTAGGAGGGGCGTCGGGGGAGACCCAGTACTTC. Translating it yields CASTLGGASGETQYF.